These 8 T cell receptor beta chains were sequenced from one sample in a study of blood T cell repertoires in COVID-19. TCRdb's table, derived via immunoSEQ multiplex PCR, lists solely in-frame clones and lacks some. The sample records approximately 150,000 clones, over 80% being singletons. The material sequenced was PBMCs or T cells enriched from blood (not recorded which). The receptors originated from an older man who had been exposed to COVID-19.

This sequence joins TRBV5-1 and TRBJ2-1; D might be TRBD2 (6 bases). V was shortened by 4 bases and J by 7 bases, with 12 bases between the two germline ends. The CDR3 consists of 13 residues. Germline assignment: CDR1 SGHRS and CDR2 YFSETQ. CDR3 in DNA: TGCGCCAGCAGCCCGGGAGCGCCGAATGAGCAGTTCTTC. It specifies CASSPGAPNEQFF.

V and J are TRBV6-5 and TRBJ2-2, with no clear D. Germline V gene lookup returns CDR1 MNHEY and CDR2 SVGAGI. This CDR3 comprises 15 residues. The V gene lost 7 bases and the J gene lost 4 bases, with 16 bases spanning the gap. The CDR3 sequence is CASTTPRSGTGELFF. Here the CDR3 DNA reads TGTGCCAGCACTACACCTCGATCGGGCACCGGGGAGCTGTTTTTT.

The chain couples TRBV21-1 to TRBJ2-1; the table's D call, TRBD2, was not checked against the DNA. TRBV21-1 is tagged as a pseudogene. CDR3 length: 15 residues. The CDR3 coding sequence is TGTGCCAGCAGCAAAGTAGCGGGAGGGCCGAATGAGCAGTTCTTC. It encodes CASSKVAGGPNEQFF.

The chain employs TRBV19 and TRBJ1-1; the D gene is possibly TRBD1 (5 bases). The CDR3 totals 14 residues. The germline V gene has CDR1 LNHDA and CDR2 SQIVND (reference sequence). V gave up 2 bases and J gave up 2 bases, with 9 bases separating them. The chain's CDR3 is CASSINRGNTEAFF. CDR3 DNA: TGTGCCAGTAGTATAAATAGGGGAAACACTGAAGCTTTCTTT.

This clone was observed a few times. In DNA, the CDR3 is TGTGCCAGCAGTGCCCAGTCGGGGTGGGTCTACAATGAGCAGTTCTTC. Its protein product is CASSAQSGWVYNEQFF. The chain has TRBV6-1 and TRBJ2-1; perhaps TRBD2 as D (5 bases). V lost 4 bases, J lost 3 bases, and 16 bases lay in between. The CDR3 has 16 amino acids. Germline lookup yields CDR1 MNHNS and CDR2 SASEGT.

This clone has at least ten counts. One junction end does not reproduce the germline sequence, and a read error may be involved. The rearrangement links TRBV7-8 to TRBJ1-5; possible D gene TRBD1, 5 bases. The CDR3 has 14 amino acids. Germline lookup yields CDR1 SGHVS and CDR2 FQNEAQ. CDR3 in DNA: TGTGCCAGCAGGTTAGGGGCTAGCAATCAGCCCCAGCATTTT. As protein: CASRLGASNQPQHF.

To note about this clone: Other DNA sequences of this sample code for an identical CDR3. The genes are TRBV18 and TRBJ2-2; D may be TRBD2 (6 bases). This CDR3 is 15 amino acids long. The V gene lost 3 bases and the J gene lost 1 base, with 9 bases spanning the gap. The germline gives CDR1 KGHSH, CDR2 LQKENI. The CDR3 reads CASSPGTLNTGELFF. Here the CDR3 DNA reads TGTGCCAGCTCACCCGGGACTTTGAACACCGGGGAGCTGTTTTTT. The whole variable domain, remainder taken from reference TRBV18 and TRBJ2-2, is NAGVMQNPRHLVRRRGQEARLRCSPMKGHSHVYWYRQLPEEGLKFMVYLQKENIIDESGMPKERFSAEFPKEGPSILRIQQVVRGDSAAYFCASSPGTLNTGELFFGEGSRLTVL.

This chain links TRBV10-1 with TRBJ2-7, with D uncertain. The CDR3 totals 12 residues. Germline CDR1 and CDR2: WNHNN and SYGVQD (reference sequence). V shed 3 bases and J shed 1 base, with 4 bases lying between them. CDR3 sequence: CASSDMSYEQYF. CDR3 coding DNA: TGCGCCAGCAGTGACATGTCCTACGAGCAGTACTTC.